This T cell receptor (beta chain) was retrieved from a study of molecular identifiers for immune sequencing clone quantification. The overall study: Five portions were made in replicates from RNA of approximately 22,000 or 94,000 naive CD8 cells, and four underwent sequencing.

TCR libraries were built in bulk with a published protocol and specific TCR primers. TCRdb redid the calling of the PCR reads with MiXCR, one entry per CDR3 protein. The sample contains about 500,000 distinct CDR3 sequences, about 22% of which appear only once. In germline, CDR1 is SGHVS, CDR2 FQNEAQ. CDR3 size: 20 residues. In the case of this clonotype: What it binds is unknown. At one boundary the junction diverges from the germline segment, which might be a read error.

Study-level findings and limits: Clones exceeding 20 RNA copies carried over 97% of effector molecules but under 1% of naive-cell molecules.

Sorting was used to obtain naive CD8 T cells (CD8+CD4-CCR7+CD45RA+). The V gene is TRBV7-8, the J gene TRBJ2-5; 7 bases match TRBD2. The material sequenced was naive CD8+ T cells from blood, with Jurkat cell RNA spiked in. As to subset: FACS-sorted CD8+CD4-CCR7+CD45RA+ naive T cells. The clonotype originates from a human donor in good health. Some libraries in this study had Jurkat cell RNA spiked in. CDR3 in DNA: TGTGCCAGCAGCTTTCCTCGCAGGTCTTGGGGGGGGGACGACCAAGGGACCCAGTACTTC. Protein product: CASSFPRRSWGGDDQGTQYF.